This TCR beta chain was sequenced in a study of T cell responses to AZD1222 COVID-19 vaccine. Libraries were prepared by immunoSEQ multiplex PCR; TCRdb keeps only in-frame clonotypes and omits some of them. Of 200,000 or so clones listed, around 87% were seen once; the top ten hold 2.5% to 3%. From germline, CDR1 is LNHDA and CDR2 SQIVND (reference sequence). V dropped 5 bases and J dropped 1; count of bases not matched to a gene: 4. The CDR3 is 15 residues long. This TCR came from an adult in good health. The V and J genes are TRBV19 and TRBJ2-7; 11 positions agree with TRBD1. The starting material was peripheral blood, obtained on day 0 of MenACWY control vaccination. This CDR3 reads CASSPGQGASYEQYF. Here the CDR3 DNA reads TGTGCCAGTAGTCCCGGACAGGGGGCTTCCTACGAGCAGTACTTC.